Included here is one T cell receptor beta chain sequence, with context. Deletions cut 0 bases from V and 4 bases from J, with 14 bases between. The CDR3 has 16 residues. Germline V gives CDR1 LGHNT, CDR2 FRNRAP. This entry comes from a study of cytomegalovirus exposure and HLA in healthy donors. PCR employed 60 Vbeta and 13 Jbeta primers. Profiling relied on immunoSEQ multiplex PCR, and the TCRdb table lists in-frame clones only, not all of them. The sample yields some 120,000 clones, 80% seen once. This TCR was recovered from a man between 25 and 39 years old in good health and CMV-seropositive. The specimen was PBMCs. This chain uses TRBV12-5 with TRBJ2-3; D is unclear. This CDR3 reads CASGLVSTGGADTQYF. The CDR3 bases are TGTGCTAGTGGTTTGGTCTCGACCGGTGGAGCAGATACGCAGTATTTT.